Shown below are 26 T cell receptor beta chains from a single sample sequenced in a study of glioma-infiltrating T cells after dendritic cell vaccination. Profiled with immunoSEQ multiplex PCR; TCRdb holds only in-frame clones, not every one. Of approximately 22,000 clones listed, 79% were seen once; the top ten hold 35% to 40%. The starting material was blood, obtained before dendritic cell vaccination. These receptors were obtained from a human donor with glioblastoma.

This chain connects TRBV2 to TRBJ2-5; 8 bases align to TRBD2. CDR3 length: 14 residues. The germline CDR1 and CDR2 sequences are SNHLY and FYNNEI. V lost 6 bases, J lost 1 base, and 4 bases stayed unmatched. As DNA, the CDR3 is TGTGCCAGCAGCACAGCGGGGGCCCAAGAGACCCAGTACTTC. Amino acid sequence: CASSTAGAQETQYF. The whole variable domain, remainder taken from reference TRBV2 and TRBJ2-5, is EPEVTQTPSHQVTQMGQEVILRCVPISNHLYFYWYRQILGQKVEFLVSFYNNEISEKSEIFDDQFSVERPDGSNFTLKIRSTKLEDSAMYFCASSTAGAQETQYFGPGTRLLVL.

The chain employs TRBV19 and TRBJ2-7; 9 bases agree with TRBD1. This CDR3 has 14 residues. CDR1 and CDR2 (germline): LNHDA, SQIVND (reference sequence). V trimming: 1 base; J trimming: 5 bases; junction bases outside the gene matches: 3. The CDR3 is CASSIGGTGNEQYF. In DNA form, the CDR3 reads TGTGCCAGTAGTATAGGGGGGACAGGGAACGAGCAGTACTTC.

The V gene is TRBV29-1, the J gene TRBJ1-1, with 8 bases that match TRBD1. V shed 7 bases and J 4 bases; nucleotides not matched to a gene: 8. CDR3 length: 13 amino acids. Germline V gene data show CDR1 as SQVTM and CDR2 as ANQGSEA. The CDR3, as DNA: TGCAGCGCACAGGGGGTTAGTGGCACTGAAGCTTTCTTT. Protein sequence: CSAQGVSGTEAFF. The full variable domain, its missing parts supplied by reference TRBV29-1 and TRBJ1-1, is SAVISQKPSRDICQRGTSLTIQCQVDSQVTMMFWYRQQPGQSLTLIATANQGSEATYESGFVIDKFPISRPNLTFSTLTVSNMSPEDSSIYLCSAQGVSGTEAFFGQGTRLTVV.

The sample holds one count of this clone. A junction boundary mismatches the germline segment, possibly from a read error. The chain has TRBV14 and TRBJ2-3, with 7 positions matching TRBD2. Germline CDR1 reads SGHDN; CDR2 reads FVKESK. The CDR3 is 15 residues long. Here the CDR3 DNA reads TGTGCCAGCAGCCTTCATCCGGGGGGAGCAGATACGCAGTGTTTT. Protein sequence: CASSLHPGGADTQCF.

The J gene is TRBJ2-2, the V gene TRBV5-1; D is perhaps TRBD2 (6 bases). Trimming removed 0 bases from V and 3 bases from J, with 9 bases in between. Per the germline V gene, CDR1 is SGHRS and CDR2 is YFSETQ. This CDR3 has 15 residues. This chain's CDR3 is CASSLGGGDTGELFF. In DNA, the CDR3 is TGCGCCAGCAGCTTGGGGGGAGGCGACACCGGGGAGCTGTTTTTT.

V usage is TRBV4-1 and J usage is TRBJ2-1; maybe TRBD1 (5 bases). V was cut by 1 base and J by 3 bases, with 10 bases left in between. Germline CDR1 reads MGHRA; CDR2 reads YSYEKL. CDR3 length: 15 amino acids. The CDR3 DNA is TGCGCCAGCAGCCAAGGACAGTACATCTACAATGAGCAGTTCTTC. Protein sequence: CASSQGQYIYNEQFF.

The chain recombines TRBV5-1 with TRBJ2-7; TRBD1 matches 7 bases. CDR1 SGHRS and CDR2 YFSETQ come from the germline V gene. The ends lost 4 bases at V and 5 bases at J; junction bases unmatched: 9. There are 14 residues in the CDR3. CDR3 in amino acids: CASSDRQGGDEQYF. The DNA for the CDR3 is TGCGCCAGCAGCGACCGACAGGGTGGAGACGAGCAGTACTTC. Together with reference TRBV5-1 and TRBJ2-7, the CDR3 gives the full variable domain: KAGVTQTPRYLIKTRGQQVTLSCSPISGHRSVSWYQQTPGQGLQFLFEYFSETQRNKGNFPGRFSGRQFSNSRSEMNVSTLELGDSALYLCASSDRQGGDEQYFGPGTRLTVT.

The chain carries TRBV5-6 and TRBJ1-2, with 8 bases lining up with TRBD1. The CDR3 has 13 amino acids. Per the germline V gene, CDR1 is SGHDT and CDR2 is YYEEEE. The ends lost 4 bases at V and 4 bases at J; junction bases unmatched: 3. The CDR3 here is CASSPDRAYGYTF. DNA for the CDR3: TGTGCCAGCAGCCCGGACAGGGCCTATGGCTACACCTTC.

The table lists this clone with a count of one. The chain recombines TRBV10-3 with TRBJ1-1; possible D gene TRBD1, 5 bases. Germline V gene lookup returns CDR1 ENHRY and CDR2 SYGVKD. The CDR3 contains 14 residues. V dropped 6 bases and J dropped 1 base, with 12 bases sitting between them. CDR3 residues: CAISTQGQNTEAFF. The CDR3 coding sequence is TGTGCCATCAGCACGCAGGGCCAGAACACTGAAGCTTTCTTT.

The rearrangement uses TRBV15 and TRBJ2-5; 9 bases fit TRBD1. The J call could be wrong; TRBJ2-7 is a better fit for the DNA end. The CDR3 runs to 16 residues. Germline CDR1 LNHNV, CDR2 YYDKDF (reference sequence). The CDR3 reads CATSRPRQGVAYEQYF. CDR3 DNA sequence: TGTGCCACCAGCAGACCTCGACAGGGGGTGGCCTACGAGCAGTACTTC.

J is TRBJ2-1 and V is TRBV2, with 9 bases that match TRBD1. Germline-derived CDR1 and CDR2 are SNHLY and FYNNEI. V shed 7 bases and J 4 bases; nucleotides not matched to a gene: 8. The CDR3 length is 15 residues. The CDR3 DNA is TGTGCCAGCAAGTTACAGGGGGCGCGGTACAATGAGCAGTTCTTC. This encodes CASKLQGARYNEQFF. The variable domain in full, completed from reference TRBV2 and TRBJ2-1, reads EPEVTQTPSHQVTQMGQEVILRCVPISNHLYFYWYRQILGQKVEFLVSFYNNEISEKSEIFDDQFSVERPDGSNFTLKIRSTKLEDSAMYFCASKLQGARYNEQFFGPGTRLTVL.

The chain joins TRBV19 to TRBJ2-7, with TRBD1 matching over 11 bases. The CDR3 totals 15 residues. Germline-derived CDR1 and CDR2 are LNHDA and SQIVND (reference sequence). Germline trimming cut 3 bases from V and 4 bases from J; bases unmatched to any gene: 5. CDR3 DNA sequence: TGTGCCAGTAGTATCGAGGACAGGGGGCTATACGAGCAGTACTTC. Amino acid sequence: CASSIEDRGLYEQYF.

The CDR3, as DNA: TGTGCCAGCAGTTTGAACAGGGTGGACTATGGCTACACCTTC. It translates to CASSLNRVDYGYTF. The rearrangement joins TRBV28 to TRBJ1-2; a weak D match, TRBD1 (6 bases). The CDR3 spans 14 residues. The V and J ends lost 3 bases and 3 bases respectively, with 11 bases between them. The germline gives CDR1 MDHEN, CDR2 SYDVKM.

The rearrangement links TRBV25-1 to TRBJ1-2; D is possibly TRBD1 (6 bases). The CDR3 contains 15 residues. The ends were cut back, 3 bases at V and 0 bases at J, with 11 bases in the middle. From germline, CDR1 is MGHDK and CDR2 SYGVNS. This chain's CDR3 is CASSEQGRANYGYTF. The DNA of the CDR3 is TGTGCCAGCAGTGAGCAGGGGCGAGCTAACTATGGCTACACCTTC.

The rearrangement uses TRBV14 and TRBJ1-2; D is perhaps TRBD1 (6 bases). Trimming took off 4 bases at V and 5 bases at J, with 23 bases between the two ends. The CDR3 consists of 17 residues. Germline assignment: CDR1 SGHDN and CDR2 FVKESK. The CDR3 loop reads CASSRHPGTQDGYGYTF. In DNA form, the CDR3 reads TGTGCCAGCAGCCGCCACCCCGGGACACAGGATGGATATGGCTACACCTTC.

V gene TRBV28 combines with J gene TRBJ1-4; 8 positions agree with TRBD1. This CDR3 comprises 15 residues. The germline gives CDR1 MDHEN, CDR2 SYDVKM. The J segment lost 9 bases and the V segment lost 5 bases, leaving 11 bases of the junction unmatched. CDR3 DNA sequence: TGTGCCAGCAGTGACGGACAGGGCCCCGGCAAAAAACTGTTTTTT. Translating it yields CASSDGQGPGKKLFF.

The genes are TRBV7-9 and TRBJ2-2; D perhaps matches TRBD1 (5 bases). The CDR3 spans 14 residues. V was shortened by 6 bases and J by 6 bases, with 14 bases between the two germline ends. Germline CDR1 SEHNR, CDR2 FQNEAQ (reference sequence). CDR3 protein: CASRSQGPAGELFF. DNA for the CDR3: TGTGCCAGCAGATCGCAGGGCCCCGCCGGGGAGCTGTTTTTT.

This chain links TRBV6-6 with TRBJ1-1; 7 bases are shared with TRBD1. The V and J ends lost 3 bases and 4 bases, in that order; junction bases with no gene match: 11. This CDR3 contains 16 residues. CDR1 is MNHNY, CDR2 SVGAGI, per germline (reference sequence). The CDR3 region has the DNA TGTGCCAGCAGTTATAATCCTTGGGACAGAAGCACTGAAGCTTTCTTT. Protein: CASSYNPWDRSTEAFF.

The V and J genes are TRBV11-2 and TRBJ2-7; 10 bases match TRBD2. V trimming: 5 bases; J trimming: 2 bases; junction bases outside the gene matches: 12. Germline lookup yields CDR1 SGHAT and CDR2 FQNNGV. This CDR3 spans 17 amino acids. The CDR3 sequence is CASSRLAGFRVTYEQYF. DNA for the CDR3: TGTGCCAGCAGCCGACTAGCGGGTTTTAGGGTAACCTACGAGCAGTACTTC.

This clone was found a few times. This chain links TRBV29-1 with TRBJ1-3; 9 bases align to TRBD1. The CDR3 has 16 residues. J lost 0 bases, V lost 2 bases, and 5 bases had no gene match. Germline CDR1 is SQVTM and CDR2 is ANQGSEA. The CDR3 sequence is CSVERTGEGSGNTIYF. The CDR3 nucleotides read TGCAGCGTTGAAAGGACAGGGGAGGGCTCTGGAAACACCATATATTTT.

This clone was counted a few times. This chain links TRBV6-1 with TRBJ2-3, with D tentatively TRBD2 (6 bases). Looked up from germline, CDR1 is MNHNS and CDR2 is SASEGT. The CDR3 length is 12 residues. Trimming removed 6 bases from V and 7 bases from J, with 11 bases in between. This chain's CDR3 is CASSPREYTQYF. CDR3 coding DNA: TGTGCCAGCAGCCCACGGGAGTATACGCAGTATTTT.

The chain couples TRBV30 to TRBJ2-3; 13 nucleotides match TRBD2. CDR3 length equals 14 residues. The V and J ends lost 8 bases and 4 bases, in that order; junction bases with no gene match: 6. Germline CDR1 and CDR2: GTSNPN and SVGIG (reference sequence). In nucleotides, the CDR3 is TGTGCCCTCGGACTAGCGGGAGTAGCAGATACGCAGTATTTT. Translating gives CALGLAGVADTQYF.

This chain connects TRBV9 to TRBJ2-1; D unclear. The CDR3 runs 15 residues. Germline values: CDR1 SGDLS, CDR2 YYNGEE. Trimming took 6 bases from V and 0 from J, leaving 13 bases between them. DNA for the CDR3: TGTGCCAGCAACGACGGGTCGAGCTCCTACAATGAGCAGTTCTTC. It yields the protein CASNDGSSSYNEQFF.

The chain employs TRBV28 and TRBJ2-4; 12 bases agree with TRBD1. J lost 3 bases, V lost 6 bases, and 18 bases had no gene match. The CDR3 runs to 20 residues. The germline CDR1 and CDR2 sequences are MDHEN and SYDVKM. CDR3 coding DNA: TGTGCCAGCAGCCCCACCACCGGGACAGGGGGCCTCAGAGGCAAAAACATTCAGTACTTC. This translates into CASSPTTGTGGLRGKNIQYF.

The chain joins TRBV11-2 to TRBJ1-1, with D possibly TRBD1 on 6 matching bases. Germline V gene lookup returns CDR1 SGHAT and CDR2 FQNNGV. The CDR3 covers 15 residues. Between the trimmed V and J ends, which lost 5 bases and 4 bases, there was a span of 17 bases. Here the CDR3 DNA reads TGTGCCAGCAGCCAGGGGAGGGGCCCGACCACTGAAGCTTTCTTT. It translates to CASSQGRGPTTEAFF. Using reference TRBV11-2 and TRBJ1-1 for the parts outside the CDR3, the full variable domain is EAGVAQSPRYKIIEKRQSVAFWCNPISGHATLYWYQQILGQGPKLLIQFQNNGVVDDSQLPKDRFSAERLKGVDSTLKIQPAKLEDSAVYLCASSQGRGPTTEAFFGQGTRLTVV.

The genes are TRBV19 and TRBJ1-1, with 9 bases matching TRBD1. The CDR3 covers 14 residues. The V gene end was trimmed by 7 bases and the J gene end by 9 bases; junction bases not matched to a gene: 12. CDR1 and CDR2 (germline): LNHDA, SQIVND (reference sequence). The CDR3: CASNSQGQGVQAFF. CDR3 DNA: TGTGCCAGTAATAGTCAGGGACAGGGTGTTCAAGCTTTCTTT.